This TCR beta chain was identified during a study of blood T cell repertoires in COVID-19. As for the study in general: Donors in the United States, Italy and Spain gave samples during acute or convalescent COVID-19.

Clones were sequenced by immunoSEQ multiplex PCR, and TCRdb holds only the in-frame ones, with some missing. The sample holds 150,000 to 200,000 clones; around 83% are singletons and the top ten take around a fifth. CDR1 and CDR2 (germline): GTSNPN, SVGIG (reference sequence). Trimming removed 1 base at V and 0 bases at J, with 12 bases between. The CDR3 runs to 15 residues. This clonotype originated in a woman aged 65 to 85 who had recovered from COVID-19. Sample: peripheral blood. The chain carries TRBV30 and TRBJ1-2; D may be TRBD1 (6 bases). CDR3 nucleotides: TGTGCCTGGAGTGCTAAACAGGGATCTAACTATGGCTACACCTTC. Amino acids: CAWSAKQGSNYGYTF.